This entry features one TCR beta chain sequence. It lacks a known antigen. Qualities for individual bases were not recorded, and no much larger clone is one base off. The germline V and J ends show losses of 2 bases and 4 bases respectively, and no gene match explains 4 bases of the junction. The cysteine opens and the phenylalanine closes a CDR3 of 14 amino acids. The DNA shown is the 42-base CDR3, in frame from base 1. CDR1 and CDR2 are read off the germline V gene as SGDLS and YYNGEE. Using the deep immunoSEQ assay, multiplex PCR amplified TCR CDR3 regions from genomic DNA. Extracted genomic DNA from each cell subset was spread evenly across all wells of several immunoSEQ 96-well plates, with each plate serving as a replicate. For sorted subsets, about 220 ng of genomic DNA, equivalent to 25,000 to 35,000 T cell genomes, went into each replicate PCR. Purified libraries were quantified with a Qubit 3.0 fluorometer, sized on a Bioanalyzer 2100, and re-quantified with the KAPA Library Quantification kit. Every immunoSEQ 96-well plate was sequenced on a separate single-read 150-cycle Illumina NextSeq 550 flow cell. Under the source paper's analysis protocol: Because only junctional sequences without quality scores were contained in the immunoSEQ output, filtering matching that applied to full-length reads could not be performed. Sequences were annotated with PyIR, a Python wrapper for IgBLAST v1.9, using IMGT germline references to assign V/J genes and CDR3. Reads were removed for weak V/J assignments (E-value above 1e-6), missing CDR3, stop codons, out-of-frame junctions, or ambiguous translated residues. V3J clonotypes were defined as sequences sharing an identical inferred V gene, J gene, and CDR3 amino acid sequence. The percentage overlap between two repertoires was calculated by dividing the number of shared unique clonotypes by the size of the smaller repertoire. Richness of each repertoire was evaluated using RTK rarefaction, the Chao1 estimator, and Recon v2.1 estimates of unobserved clonotypes. Generation probabilities for all TCRbeta clonotypes obtained by the gDNA method from a handful of donors were computed using OLGA. Here the immuneACCESS table is served through TCRdb, limited to in-frame sequences with V and J called. Missing clones are a known gap in these copies; in checked studies unresolved V genes cover under half, and the rest lacks a known reason. V, J and clone size are taken as reported in that table, and D and trimming were inferred from the DNA itself. For this sample the table gives 650,000 to 750,000 clones, of which more than 70% were detected only once. 1.8% of the sample is taken by the ten largest.

The sample belongs to a study of shared clonotypes between healthy human individuals (TCRdb year 2020). Looking at the study overall: A couple of women and a few men aged 18 to 49 years were included in the cohort. For each donor, three plates each were used for CD4 naive and CD4 memory, two plates were used for CD8 naive, and one plate was used for CD8 memory. To estimate repertoire size and how much clonotypes are shared between individuals, the study performed deep sequencing of blood TCR repertoires from about five healthy adults. Libraries were prepared and TCR repertoires were sequenced by different laboratories using diverse techniques, in order to increase sequencing depth and limit assay-specific biases. Each donor's leukapheresis produced roughly between about 0.85 and 10 billion PBMCs. General study outcomes and caveats: When four donors were compared, the shared fraction of clonotypes was about 5% for naive CD4, around 3.5% for naive CD8, 2% to 2.5% for memory CD4, and roughly 0.4% for memory CD8. Compared with non-shared clonotypes, clonotypes shared by all four sorted-subset donors had higher generation probabilities. Larger estimated clonotype richness was generally found for naive subsets than for memory subsets. Pairwise subsampling led to the expectation that sequencing depth would affect the degree of clonotype sharing among donors. Incomplete sequencing was indicated by rarefaction of sorted-subset datasets, despite the large sequencing depth. Because the study included a small number of donors, the genetic and exposure-history diversity represented was limited. Sampling was restricted to blood, and TCR repertoires in tissue are likely to differ from TCR repertoires in blood.

The donors were healthy, HIV-negative adults who had no recently reported acute infections or vaccinations. Only Caucasian adults living in Nashville, Tennessee, USA were represented among the donors. CD4+ T cells were enriched by magnetic negative selection, after which naive cells were positively selected on CD45RA and the negative fraction was taken as the memory subset. Blood was obtained by leukapheresis, after which PBMCs were separated by Ficoll-Histopaque density gradient centrifugation and cryopreserved in liquid nitrogen vapor phase. Purity and quantity of every magnetically sorted T cell population were checked by analytical flow cytometry. Each sorted fraction had its genomic DNA isolated and then quantified by UV absorbance on a Nanodrop 2000c.

Sequencing was done on a sample of memory CD4+ T cells sorted from blood. Interpreted using the paper, the cell subset or site label stands for: CD45RA-negative fraction. This receptor was obtained from a woman aged 25 to 39 in good health. In this chain, TRBV9 is recombined with TRBJ2-3; TRBD2 aligns with 7 central bases. The bases read TGTGCCAGCAGCGTCAGCGGGAAAGCAGATACGCAGTATTTT. This encodes CASSVSGKADTQYF.